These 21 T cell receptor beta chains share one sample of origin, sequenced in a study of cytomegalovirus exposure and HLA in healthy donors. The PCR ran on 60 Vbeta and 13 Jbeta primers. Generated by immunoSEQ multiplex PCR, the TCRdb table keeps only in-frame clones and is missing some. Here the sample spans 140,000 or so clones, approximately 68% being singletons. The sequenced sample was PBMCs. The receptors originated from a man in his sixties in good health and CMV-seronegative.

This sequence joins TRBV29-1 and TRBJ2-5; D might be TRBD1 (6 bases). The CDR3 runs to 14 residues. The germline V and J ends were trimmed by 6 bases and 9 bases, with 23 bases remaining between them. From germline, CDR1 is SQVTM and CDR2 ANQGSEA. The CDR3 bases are TGCAGCGTCTTGGTAGGGGGATTTCAAAGGGCCCAGTACTTC. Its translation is CSVLVGGFQRAQYF.

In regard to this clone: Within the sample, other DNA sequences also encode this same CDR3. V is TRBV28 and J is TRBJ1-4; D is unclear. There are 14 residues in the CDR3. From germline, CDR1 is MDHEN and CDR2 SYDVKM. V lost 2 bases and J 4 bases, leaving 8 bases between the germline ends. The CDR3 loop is CASSLTGNNEKLFF. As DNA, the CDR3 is TGTGCCAGCAGTTTAACGGGAAATAATGAAAAACTGTTTTTT.

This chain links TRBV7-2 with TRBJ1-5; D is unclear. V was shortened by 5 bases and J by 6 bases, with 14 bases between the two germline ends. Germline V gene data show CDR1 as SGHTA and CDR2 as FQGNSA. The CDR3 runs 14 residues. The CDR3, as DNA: TGTGCCAGCAGCAGGCTGGGAGGCGGTCAGCCCCAGCATTTT. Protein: CASSRLGGGQPQHF.

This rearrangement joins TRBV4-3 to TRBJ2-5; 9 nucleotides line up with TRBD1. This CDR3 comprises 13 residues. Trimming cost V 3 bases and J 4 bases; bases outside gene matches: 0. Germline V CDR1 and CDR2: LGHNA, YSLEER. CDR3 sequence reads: CASSQGQGETQYF. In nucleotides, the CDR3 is TGCGCCAGCAGCCAGGGACAGGGAGAGACCCAGTACTTC.

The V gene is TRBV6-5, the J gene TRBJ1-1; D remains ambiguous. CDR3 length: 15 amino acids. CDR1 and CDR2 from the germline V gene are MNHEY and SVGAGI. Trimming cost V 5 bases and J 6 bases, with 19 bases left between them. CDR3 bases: TGTGCCAGCAGTCCCCCGACGGGAGGTGAGGCTGAAGCTTTCTTT. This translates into CASSPPTGGEAEAFF.

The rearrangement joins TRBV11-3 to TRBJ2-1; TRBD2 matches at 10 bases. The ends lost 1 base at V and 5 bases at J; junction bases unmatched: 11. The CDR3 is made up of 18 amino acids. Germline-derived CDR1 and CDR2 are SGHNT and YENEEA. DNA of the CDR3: TGTGCCAGCAGCTTAGTCTCACCGGGACTAGCGAAAAACAATGAGCAGTTCTTC. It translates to CASSLVSPGLAKNNEQFF.

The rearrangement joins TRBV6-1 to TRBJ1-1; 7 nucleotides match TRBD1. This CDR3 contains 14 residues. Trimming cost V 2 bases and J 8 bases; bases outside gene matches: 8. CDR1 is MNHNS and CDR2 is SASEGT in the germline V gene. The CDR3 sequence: CASSELQGSAEAFF. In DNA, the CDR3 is TGTGCCAGCAGTGAATTACAGGGGTCGGCGGAAGCTTTCTTT.

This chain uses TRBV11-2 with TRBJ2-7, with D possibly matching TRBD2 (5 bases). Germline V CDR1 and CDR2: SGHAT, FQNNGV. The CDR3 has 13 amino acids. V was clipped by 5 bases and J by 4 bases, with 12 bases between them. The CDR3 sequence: CASSPRTFYEQYF. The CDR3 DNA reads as TGTGCCAGCAGCCCTCGGACTTTTTACGAGCAGTACTTC.

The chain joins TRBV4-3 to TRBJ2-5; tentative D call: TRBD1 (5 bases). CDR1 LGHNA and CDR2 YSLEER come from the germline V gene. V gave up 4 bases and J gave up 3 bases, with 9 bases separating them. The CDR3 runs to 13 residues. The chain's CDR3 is CASSPSREETQYF. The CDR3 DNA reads TGCGCCAGCAGCCCGTCCAGGGAAGAGACCCAGTACTTC.

Here the CDR3 DNA reads TGTGCCAGCAGTTCCAGGACAGATCTGAGGGGCTACACCTTC. Protein product: CASSSRTDLRGYTF. The genes are TRBV28 and TRBJ1-2; D is possibly TRBD1 (6 bases). Germline V lookup: CDR1 MDHEN, CDR2 SYDVKM. The CDR3 has 14 amino acids. Trimming left V 4 bases short and J 8 bases short, with 17 bases between.

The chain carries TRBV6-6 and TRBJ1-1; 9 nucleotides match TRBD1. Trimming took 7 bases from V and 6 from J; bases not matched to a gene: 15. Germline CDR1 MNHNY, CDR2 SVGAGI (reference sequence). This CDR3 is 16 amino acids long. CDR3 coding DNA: TGTGCCAGCACCCCAGAGGGACAGGGAGGAATATCTGAAGCTTTCTTT. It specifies CASTPEGQGGISEAFF.

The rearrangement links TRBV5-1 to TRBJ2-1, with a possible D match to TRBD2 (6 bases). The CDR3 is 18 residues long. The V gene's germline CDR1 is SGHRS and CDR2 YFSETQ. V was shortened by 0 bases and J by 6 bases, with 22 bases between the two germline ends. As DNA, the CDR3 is TGCGCCAGCAGCTTGGTGGCCCCGGGACTTCGGCGGGGCAATGAGCAGTTCTTC. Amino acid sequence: CASSLVAPGLRRGNEQFF. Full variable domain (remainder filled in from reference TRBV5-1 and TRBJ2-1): KAGVTQTPRYLIKTRGQQVTLSCSPISGHRSVSWYQQTPGQGLQFLFEYFSETQRNKGNFPGRFSGRQFSNSRSEMNVSTLELGDSALYLCASSLVAPGLRRGNEQFFGPGTRLTVL.

CDR3 sequence reads: CASLPLEAFF. Written as DNA, the CDR3 is TGTGCCAGCCTCCCTTTAGAAGCTTTCTTT. The chain has TRBV7-3 and TRBJ1-1; D remains ambiguous. CDR1 is SGHTA and CDR2 is FQGTGA in the germline V gene. Deletions cut 8 bases from V and 8 bases from J, with 9 bases between. The CDR3 is made up of 10 amino acids.

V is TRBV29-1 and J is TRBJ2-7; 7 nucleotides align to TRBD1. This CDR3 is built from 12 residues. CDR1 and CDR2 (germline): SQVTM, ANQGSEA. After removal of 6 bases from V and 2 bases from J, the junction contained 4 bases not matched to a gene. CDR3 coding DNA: TGCAGCGTGAGGGACAGTACCTACGAGCAGTACTTC. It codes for CSVRDSTYEQYF.

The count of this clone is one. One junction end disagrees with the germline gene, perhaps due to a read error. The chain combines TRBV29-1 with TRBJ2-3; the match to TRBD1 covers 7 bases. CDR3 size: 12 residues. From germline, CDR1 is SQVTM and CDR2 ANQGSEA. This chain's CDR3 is CSVEIGTDGRVF. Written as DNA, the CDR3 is TGCAGCGTTGAGATAGGGACAGACGGTCGGGTTTTT.

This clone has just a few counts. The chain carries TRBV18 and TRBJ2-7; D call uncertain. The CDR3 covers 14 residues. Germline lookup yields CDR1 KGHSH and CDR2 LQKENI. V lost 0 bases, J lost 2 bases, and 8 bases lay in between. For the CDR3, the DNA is TGTGCCAGCTCACCACCGAACAGTCCCTACGAGCAGTACTTC. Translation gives CASSPPNSPYEQYF.

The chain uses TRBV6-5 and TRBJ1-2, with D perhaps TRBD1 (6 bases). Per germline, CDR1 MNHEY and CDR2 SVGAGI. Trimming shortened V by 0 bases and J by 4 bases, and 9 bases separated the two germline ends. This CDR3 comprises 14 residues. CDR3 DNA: TGTGCCAGCAGTTACTCGGGGGCTGGCTATGGCTACACCTTC. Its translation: CASSYSGAGYGYTF.

The CDR3 protein is CASSITSADTQYF. The CDR3 DNA follows: TGTGCCAGCAGCATTACTAGCGCAGATACGCAGTATTTT. The chain employs TRBV9 and TRBJ2-3; 7 bases match TRBD2. The germline V gene has CDR1 SGDLS and CDR2 YYNGEE. V lost 4 bases and J lost 4; bases outside the gene matches: 3. The length of the CDR3 is 13 residues.

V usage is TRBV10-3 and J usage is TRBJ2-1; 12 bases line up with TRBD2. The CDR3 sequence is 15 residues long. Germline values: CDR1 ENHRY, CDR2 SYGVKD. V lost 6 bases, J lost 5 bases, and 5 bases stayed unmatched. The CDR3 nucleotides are TGTGCCATCAGCGCGGGACTAGCGGGCAACAATGAGCAGTTCTTC. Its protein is CAISAGLAGNNEQFF.

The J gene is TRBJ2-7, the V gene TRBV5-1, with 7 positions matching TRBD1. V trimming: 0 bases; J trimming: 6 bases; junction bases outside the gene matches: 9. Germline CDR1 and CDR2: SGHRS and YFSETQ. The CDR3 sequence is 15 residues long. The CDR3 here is CASSLGTGRWSEQYF. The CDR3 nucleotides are TGCGCCAGCAGCTTGGGGACAGGTAGGTGGTCCGAGCAGTACTTC.

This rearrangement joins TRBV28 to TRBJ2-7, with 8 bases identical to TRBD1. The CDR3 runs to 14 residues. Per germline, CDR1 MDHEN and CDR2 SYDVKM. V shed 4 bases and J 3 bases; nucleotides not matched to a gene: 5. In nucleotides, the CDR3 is TGTGCCAGCAGTTGGGGGACAGGAGGCTACGAGCAGTACTTC. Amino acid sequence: CASSWGTGGYEQYF.